The next 27 T cell receptor beta chains were all read from a single sample in a study of circulating CD8 cells and anti-PD-1 response in melanoma. Each library started from roughly 15 ng of total RNA using the QIAseq Immune Repertoire TCR panel. MiXCR was run by TCRdb on the reads, yielding one entry per CDR3 protein. The sample carries 950 to 1,300 distinct CDR3 sequences, roughly 6.2% recorded once. Four subsets defined by PD-1 and/or TIGIT were sorted from live CD3+CD8+TCRalphabeta+ cells. Sequencing used CD8+ T cells from PBMCs, obtained at baseline or after one month of anti-PD-1 therapy (not recorded which). The source is a human donor with melanoma.

By frequency in the sample, this clonotype is large. The chain has TRBV28 and TRBJ1-5; D not certain. Germline V gene lookup returns CDR1 MDHEN and CDR2 SYDVKM. Trimming cost V 5 bases and J 6 bases, with 8 bases left between them. The CDR3 loop spans 12 amino acids. The CDR3 spells CASSPYSQPQHF. CDR3 sequence (DNA): TGTGCCAGCAGTCCTTATAGTCAGCCCCAGCATTTT.

By share of the sample, this clonotype is medium-sized (0.01 to 0.1%). The chain employs TRBV4-2 and TRBJ2-1; 11 bases line up with TRBD2. The V and J ends lost 0 bases and 2 bases, in that order; junction bases with no gene match: 0. Germline CDR1 reads LGHNA; CDR2 reads YNFKEQ. This CDR3 has 16 amino acids. The CDR3 loop is CASSQDSGGAYNEQFF. CDR3 coding DNA: TGTGCCAGCAGCCAAGATAGCGGGGGGGCCTACAATGAGCAGTTCTTC.

This clonotype is labeled as large. The gene calls are TRBV12-5 and TRBJ2-5, with D maybe TRBD1 (5 bases). V was pared by 1 base and J by 5 bases, with 5 bases between. The CDR3 sequence is 12 residues long. Germline-derived CDR1 and CDR2 are LGHNT and FRNRAP. The CDR3 region has the DNA TGTGCTAGTGGTTTGGACAGGGAGACCCAGTACTTC. It specifies CASGLDRETQYF.

By sample fraction, this clonotype is large. CDR3 sequence: CASSAYSGTTNEQFF. The CDR3 bases are TGCGCCAGCAGCGCATACTCCGGGACCACCAATGAGCAGTTCTTC. V usage is TRBV4-1 and J usage is TRBJ2-1; D might be TRBD1 or TRBD2, each matching 5 bases. The CDR3 covers 15 residues. Germline-derived CDR1 and CDR2 are MGHRA and YSYEKL. Deletions cut 5 bases from V and 6 bases from J, with 17 bases between.

This clonotype is labeled large (0.1 to 1%). CDR3 in DNA: TGTGCCAGCAGGGATTGGGGGACATCAAATACGCAGTATTTT. Residues: CASRDWGTSNTQYF. This sequence joins TRBV28 and TRBJ2-3; D is possibly TRBD1 (6 bases). There are 14 residues in the CDR3. With 6 bases removed from V and 7 bases from J, the gap between germline ends came to 17 bases. Germline lookup yields CDR1 MDHEN and CDR2 SYDVKM.

This clonotype showed up just a few times. V gene TRBV19 combines with J gene TRBJ1-2; TRBD1 might be the D (6 bases). The CDR3 sequence is 14 residues long. CDR1 LNHDA and CDR2 SQIVND come from the germline V gene (reference sequence). Trimming left V 9 bases short and J 2 bases short, with 16 bases between. CDR3: CASDMGTGNYGYTF. The CDR3 DNA is TGTGCCAGCGACATGGGAACAGGGAACTATGGCTACACCTTC.

Points on this clonotype: As the CDR3 is not closed by the conserved phenylalanine or tryptophan, this likely results from a read error. The V call is TRBV29-1, the J call TRBJ2-2; no definite D call. Trimming pared 7 bases from V and 5 bases from J, leaving 14 bases between. Germline V gives CDR1 SQVTM, CDR2 ANQGSEA. This CDR3 contains 13 residues. CDR3: CSAHLGQTGELFL. CDR3 nucleotides: TGCAGCGCCCATCTGGGCCAGACCGGGGAGCTGTTTCTT.

This clonotype is large. The gene calls are TRBV2 and TRBJ1-1, with 9 bases fitting TRBD1. The junction had 5 bases not matched to a gene; V was cut back by 4 bases and J by 5 bases. The CDR3 runs 14 residues. Germline CDR1 reads SNHLY; CDR2 reads FYNNEI. The CDR3 DNA is TGTGCCAGCAGTGGACAGGGGGGGAGGACTGAAGCTTTCTTT. Encoded protein: CASSGQGGRTEAFF. Filled out from reference TRBV2 and TRBJ1-1, the complete variable domain reads EPEVTQTPSHQVTQMGQEVILRCVPISNHLYFYWYRQILGQKVEFLVSFYNNEISEKSEIFDDQFSVERPDGSNFTLKIRSTKLEDSAMYFCASSGQGGRTEAFFGQGTRLTVV.

In its sample, this clonotype is medium-sized. The chain carries TRBV24-1 and TRBJ2-3, with 15 bases fitting TRBD2. Germline CDR1 reads KGHDR; CDR2 reads SFDVKD. The CDR3 is 17 amino acids. V was clipped by 2 bases and J by 5 bases; unmatched bases: 4. CDR3 protein: CATSDWTSGGAGDTQYF. The CDR3, as DNA: TGTGCCACCAGTGATTGGACTAGCGGGGGGGCCGGAGATACGCAGTATTTT.

This clonotype was seen more than once but under ten times. A much larger clone lies a single base off, so this may be a read error. The genes are TRBV2 and TRBJ1-2; 7 bases align to TRBD1. This CDR3 has 13 amino acids. Germline CDR1 reads SNHLY; CDR2 reads FYNNEI. The CDR3 loop reads CASSDGQVAGCTF. CDR3 in DNA: TGTGCCAGCAGTGACGGACAGGTCGCTGGCTGCACCTTC.

CDR3 loop: CASSPRDRNGADTQYF. CDR3 nucleotides: TGTGCCAGCTCACCCCGGGACAGGAATGGAGCAGATACGCAGTATTTT. V gene TRBV18 combines with J gene TRBJ2-3; 8 bases are a match to TRBD1. The length of the CDR3 is 16 residues. The ends lost 3 bases at V and 4 bases at J; junction bases unmatched: 9. Germline CDR1 is KGHSH and CDR2 is LQKENI.

Sample share makes this clonotype large. The genes are TRBV28 and TRBJ2-7; TRBD1 agrees at 10 bases. CDR1 and CDR2 (germline): MDHEN, SYDVKM. After removal of 3 bases from V and 4 bases from J, the junction contained 6 bases not matched to a gene. CDR3 length: 15 residues. CDR3 sequence reads: CASSLLGQGMYEQYF. Here the CDR3 DNA reads TGTGCCAGCAGTTTGTTGGGACAGGGGATGTACGAGCAGTACTTC.

This clonotype is medium-sized (0.01 to 0.1%). The genes are TRBV2 and TRBJ2-1; no reliable D call. Between the trimmed V and J ends, which lost 4 bases and 0 bases, there was a span of 7 bases. Germline CDR1 reads SNHLY; CDR2 reads FYNNEI. CDR3 length equals 14 residues. CDR3 sequence: CASSVLTSYNEQFF. The DNA of the CDR3 is TGTGCCAGCAGTGTTCTAACCTCCTACAATGAGCAGTTCTTC.

This clonotype is medium-sized within its sample. The chain combines TRBV6-4 with TRBJ2-3, with a tentative D call TRBD2 (7 bases). Germline assignment: CDR1 MRHNA and CDR2 SNTAGT. The ends were cut back, 6 bases at V and 0 bases at J, with 13 bases in the middle. CDR3 length: 15 amino acids. This CDR3 reads CASSERGGSTDTQYF. CDR3 DNA sequence: TGTGCCAGCAGCGAGAGGGGGGGGAGCACAGATACGCAGTATTTT.

Notes on this clonotype: A much bigger clone sits one base away, suggesting this may be a read error. This chain uses TRBV2 with TRBJ2-3; no definite D call. CDR1 and CDR2 from the germline V gene are SNHLY and FYNNEI. Between the trimmed V and J ends, which lost 8 bases and 4 bases, there was a span of 13 bases. The CDR3 consists of 13 residues. The CDR3 protein is CASEGPNSDTQYF. The CDR3 DNA reads TGTGCCAGCGAAGGGCCAAACTCAGATACGCAGTATTTT.

Turning to this clonotype: One base away lies a much larger clone, so this may be a sequencing read error. CDR3 DNA sequence: TGTGCCAGCAGCTTAGAACTAGCAGGCGGTGAGACCCAGTACTTC. Amino acids: CASSLELAGGETQYF. The V gene is TRBV7-3, the J gene TRBJ2-5; maybe TRBD2 (6 bases). Trimming cost V 2 bases and J 5 bases, with 15 bases left between them. Germline values: CDR1 SGHTA, CDR2 FQGTGA. There are 15 residues in the CDR3.

This clonotype counts as medium-sized (0.01 to 0.1%). The chain uses TRBV20-1 and TRBJ1-1; D perhaps matches TRBD1 (5 bases). V shed 1 base and J shed 3 bases, with 9 bases lying between them. Germline V gives CDR1 DFQATT, CDR2 SNEGSKA (reference sequence). The CDR3 contains 13 residues. The CDR3 region is CSARGTRDTEAFF. CDR3 DNA sequence: TGCAGTGCTAGAGGGACCAGGGACACTGAAGCTTTCTTT.

This clonotype rates as large (0.1 to 1%). This chain connects TRBV10-3 to TRBJ1-1, with D tentatively TRBD1 (6 bases). The CDR3 length is 13 residues. V was pared by 11 bases and J by 4 bases, with 17 bases between. Germline V lookup: CDR1 ENHRY, CDR2 SYGVKD. CDR3 in amino acids: CAQSQGRGTEAFF. CDR3 DNA sequence: TGTGCCCAGTCACAGGGTAGGGGCACTGAAGCTTTCTTT.

About this clonotype itself: This may be a read error: a much more frequent sequence differs by one nucleotide. The chain carries TRBV28 and TRBJ2-1; D is perhaps TRBD2 (5 bases). Trimming pared 6 bases from V and 4 bases from J, leaving 13 bases between. The CDR3 loop spans 14 amino acids. Germline loops: CDR1 MDHEN, CDR2 SYDVKM. As DNA, the CDR3 is TGTGCCAGCAGACAGCCAGAGGGTTACAATGAGCAGTTCTTC. This gives the protein CASRQPEGYNEQFF.

This clonotype was seen more than once but under ten times. This chain uses TRBV19 with TRBJ2-1; 7 positions match TRBD2. The V gene's germline CDR1 is LNHDA and CDR2 SQIVND (reference sequence). V was pared by 1 base and J by 7 bases, with 4 bases of the junction left unmatched. The CDR3 contains 14 residues. The CDR3 here is CASSIGGGPNEQFF. Written as DNA, the CDR3 is TGTGCCAGTAGTATAGGGGGAGGGCCTAATGAGCAGTTCTTC.

The V call is TRBV4-1, the J call TRBJ2-3; TRBD2 matches at 11 bases. The germline CDR1 and CDR2 sequences are MGHRA and YSYEKL. The trim removed 0 bases at V and 6 bases at J, leaving 5 bases unmatched. The CDR3 spans 16 residues. CDR3 in amino acids: CASSQDQTSGEDTQYF. DNA for the CDR3: TGCGCCAGCAGCCAAGATCAGACTAGCGGGGAGGATACGCAGTATTTT.

In this sample, this clonotype turned up a few times. This chain uses TRBV28 with TRBJ2-7; D perhaps matches TRBD1 (6 bases). Trimming took 2 bases from V and 7 from J, leaving 9 bases between them. The CDR3 consists of 12 residues. Germline V lookup: CDR1 MDHEN, CDR2 SYDVKM. CDR3 protein: CASSLGGWEQYF. The CDR3 DNA follows: TGTGCCAGCAGTTTAGGGGGCTGGGAGCAGTACTTC.

This clonotype is large in the sample. The chain uses TRBV19 and TRBJ2-7; TRBD1 matches at 10 bases. Germline values: CDR1 LNHDA, CDR2 SQIVND (reference sequence). The V and J ends lost 9 bases and 0 bases, in that order; junction bases with no gene match: 5. There are 14 residues in the CDR3. The CDR3 region is CASERTGGSYEQYF. CDR3 sequence (DNA): TGTGCCAGCGAAAGGACAGGGGGCTCCTACGAGCAGTACTTC.

By share, this clonotype ranks as large. The J gene is TRBJ2-2, the V gene TRBV6-4; TRBD1 matches at 9 bases. In germline, CDR1 is MRHNA, CDR2 SNTAGT. This CDR3 region has 14 residues. Trimming removed 4 bases from V and 6 bases from J; junction bases left unmatched: 3. The CDR3 here is CASSVGQGPGELFF. CDR3 in DNA: TGTGCCAGCAGTGTCGGACAGGGGCCCGGGGAGCTGTTTTTT.

By share, this clonotype counts as large. The rearrangement links TRBV19 to TRBJ1-2; D not resolved. The CDR3 contains 12 residues. The germline V gene has CDR1 LNHDA and CDR2 SQIVND (reference sequence). The germline V and J ends were trimmed by 4 bases and 0 bases, with 3 bases remaining between them. CDR3 in DNA: TGTGCCAGTAGTAACGCTAACTATGGCTACACCTTC. It translates to CASSNANYGYTF.

By sample fraction, this clonotype is large (0.1 to 1%). The V and J genes are TRBV27 and TRBJ1-5; TRBD1 matches 9 bases. The V segment lost 3 bases and the J segment 5 bases; nucleotides outside the gene matches: 2. This CDR3 has 14 amino acids. Germline V lookup: CDR1 MNHEY, CDR2 SMNVEV (reference sequence). The CDR3 DNA reads TGTGCCAGCAGTTTGACAGGGGGGCATCAGCCCCAGCATTTT. Its translation: CASSLTGGHQPQHF.

In its sample, this clonotype is large. The chain has TRBV28 and TRBJ2-2, with D perhaps matching TRBD1 (6 bases). V was trimmed by 6 bases and J by 3 bases, leaving 14 bases between them. The CDR3 runs 15 residues. Germline lookup yields CDR1 MDHEN and CDR2 SYDVKM. The CDR3 here is CASSIDRSDTGELFF. Written as DNA, the CDR3 is TGTGCCAGCAGCATCGACAGGTCGGACACCGGGGAGCTGTTTTTT.